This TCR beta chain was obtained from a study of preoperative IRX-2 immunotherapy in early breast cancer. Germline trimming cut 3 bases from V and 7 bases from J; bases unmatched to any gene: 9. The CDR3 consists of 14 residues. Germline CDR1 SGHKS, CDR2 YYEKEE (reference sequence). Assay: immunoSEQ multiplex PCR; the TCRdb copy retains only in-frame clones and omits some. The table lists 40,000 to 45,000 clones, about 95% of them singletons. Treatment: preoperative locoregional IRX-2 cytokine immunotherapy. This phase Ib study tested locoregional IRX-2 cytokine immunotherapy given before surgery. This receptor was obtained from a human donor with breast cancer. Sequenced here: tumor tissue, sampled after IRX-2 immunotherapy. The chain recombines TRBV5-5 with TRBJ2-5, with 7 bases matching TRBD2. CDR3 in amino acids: CASSSLGGDRTQYF. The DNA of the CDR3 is TGTGCCAGCAGCTCCCTGGGAGGGGATAGGACCCAGTACTTC.